The clone carrying this TCR beta chain occurred many times. Antigen unknown. Alongside a J-beta primer mix, a sample-barcoded 5' primer served in a second PCR lasting roughly 7 to 12 cycles. A single record per CDR3 protein comes from TCRdb applying MiXCR to the 5' RACE reads. The sample lists around 650,000 distinct CDR3 sequences, about a third seen once, with 15% in the top ten. Samples each yielded at least 6 micrograms of total RNA. These data originate in a study of blood T cells in healthy people across ages. General study results and limits: There were more naive CD4+ cells and higher diversity in long-lived donors than in aged donors.

The germline gives CDR1 MNHEY, CDR2 SVGAGI. Deletions cut 5 bases from V and 2 bases from J, with 10 bases between. CDR3 size: 13 residues. Sequenced input: blood. This TCR was sampled from an elderly woman in good health. The V and J genes are TRBV6-5 and TRBJ2-7; D gene unclear. The chain's CDR3 is CASSAPPAYEQYF. The CDR3 DNA follows: TGTGCCAGCAGTGCCCCACCAGCCTACGAGCAGTACTTC.